Following are 13 T cell receptor beta chains from one sample sequenced in a study of T cell repertoires in cytomegalovirus infection. No antigen is known for these receptors. TCRdb ran MiXCR on the reads and lists one entry per CDR3 protein. The data contain hundreds of thousands of distinct CDR3 sequences, 30% to 40% of them singletons. This specimen consisted of cultured CD8+ T cells from PBMCs, obtained from culture after CMV antigen stimulation. The receptors originated from a human donor in good health (CMV status not recorded). Some clones in this sample may be carry-over from other donors' samples.

This clonotype was counted only a few times. This chain links TRBV11-1 with TRBJ1-1, with D possibly being TRBD1 (5 bases). Trimming took 5 bases from V and 0 from J, leaving 22 bases between them. The germline V gene has CDR1 SGHAT and CDR2 FQDESV (reference sequence). The CDR3 loop spans 18 amino acids. CDR3 nucleotides: TGTGCCAGCAGCGCCCATCTCGGACTACAGGTCATGAACACTGAAGCTTTCTTT. It is translated as CASSAHLGLQVMNTEAFF.

The sample holds a few counts of this clonotype. The CDR3 DNA reads as TGTGCCAGCAGTTCCAACAACCACCGGGACAGGTGGTCTGGGGCCAACGTCCTGACTTTC. This codes for CASSSNNHRDRWSGANVLTF. The chain is built from TRBV27 and TRBJ2-6; 8 bases map to TRBD1. V lost 4 bases and J lost 1; bases outside the gene matches: 15. The CDR3 has 20 amino acids. Germline CDR1 is MNHEY and CDR2 is SMNVEV (reference sequence).

The J gene is TRBJ2-3, the V gene TRBV12-3 or TRBV12-4, with 8 bases fitting TRBD2. V shed 7 bases, J shed 3 bases, and the junction held 9 bases outside the gene matches. The CDR3 is made up of 15 amino acids. The CDR3 sequence: CASTPGGGLTDTQYF. DNA of the CDR3: TGTGCCAGCACCCCGGGGGGGGGGCTTACAGATACGCAGTATTTT.

This clonotype turned up a few times. The chain carries TRBV12-3 or TRBV12-4 and TRBJ1-5, with a tentative D call TRBD1 (6 bases). Between the trimmed V and J ends, which lost 5 bases and 6 bases, there was a span of 23 bases. The length of the CDR3 is 17 residues. The CDR3 DNA is TGTGCCAGCAGTCTCTTTAGAGGGGGAGGGGGAGGTCAGCCCCAGCATTTT. Its protein is CASSLFRGGGGGQPQHF.

This clonotype was detected a few times. The chain carries TRBV5-1 and TRBJ2-1, with 16 bases fitting TRBD2. CDR3 length: 16 residues. V lost 3 bases, J lost 4 bases, and 1 base stayed unmatched. The germline gives CDR1 SGHRS, CDR2 YFSETQ. CDR3 nucleotides: TGCGCCAGCAGCTGGGGACTAGCGGGGGGGTACAATGAGCAGTTCTTC. Its protein is CASSWGLAGGYNEQFF.

The chain joins TRBV27 to TRBJ2-2, with TRBD1 matching over 8 bases. Germline V gives CDR1 MNHEY, CDR2 SMNVEV (reference sequence). The CDR3 sequence is 16 residues long. The ends lost 2 bases at V and 2 bases at J; junction bases unmatched: 4. The CDR3 region has the DNA TGTGCCAGCAGTTTACCCGACAGGGGTAACACCGGGGAGCTGTTTTTT. Its protein is CASSLPDRGNTGELFF.

This clonotype was detected only a few times. The germline gene is not matched at one end of the junction; a read error may be the cause. This chain links TRBV4-1 with TRBJ1-1; D might be TRBD1 (5 bases). Germline V gives CDR1 MGHRA, CDR2 YSYEKL. This CDR3 has 15 residues. In DNA form, the CDR3 reads TGCGCCAGCAGCCGAGTGACAGATGCGAACGCTGAAGCTTTCTTT. As protein: CASSRVTDANAEAFF.

This clonotype was seen ten or more times. The chain employs TRBV7-2 and TRBJ2-2; possibly TRBD1 or TRBD2 for D (5 bases each). Germline assignment: CDR1 SGHTA and CDR2 FQGNSA. There are 17 residues in the CDR3. The ends were cut back, 3 bases at V and 0 bases at J, with 14 bases in the middle. The CDR3 sequence: CASSFPGTLPNTGELFF. CDR3 DNA sequence: TGTGCCAGCAGCTTCCCAGGGACGCTTCCGAACACCGGGGAGCTGTTTTTT.

The CDR3 nucleotides read TGTGCCACCAGCAGAGAGAGGGGACTAGTCGTATACAATGAGCAGTTCTTC. It specifies CATSRERGLVVYNEQFF. J is TRBJ2-1 and V is TRBV15; 8 bases line up with TRBD2. V trimming: 0 bases; J trimming: 4 bases; junction bases outside the gene matches: 8. The CDR3 has 17 residues. CDR1 LNHNV and CDR2 YYDKDF come from the germline V gene (reference sequence).

In this sample, this clonotype turned up a few times. The chain couples TRBV5-6 to TRBJ2-3; D call uncertain. The germline gives CDR1 SGHDT, CDR2 YYEEEE. Trimming removed 6 bases from V and 2 bases from J, with 19 bases in between. The CDR3 length is 16 residues. The CDR3: CASNFWTTDITDTQYF. The CDR3 DNA reads as TGTGCCAGCAACTTTTGGACGACGGATATCACAGATACGCAGTATTTT.

This clonotype was seen repeatedly, ten times or more. The chain joins TRBV7-9 to TRBJ2-3; weak D call: TRBD1 (5 bases). Germline assignment: CDR1 SEHNR and CDR2 FQNEAQ (reference sequence). V was pared by 3 bases and J by 2 bases, with 12 bases between. This CDR3 region has 15 residues. As DNA, the CDR3 is TGTGCCAGCAGCTTGACAGTAGACCCCACAGATACGCAGTATTTT. Translating gives CASSLTVDPTDTQYF.

The J gene is TRBJ2-1, the V gene TRBV6-6; D not certain. The CDR3 covers 16 residues. Germline V lookup: CDR1 MNHNY, CDR2 SVGAGI (reference sequence). V lost 4 bases to trimming and J lost 3 bases, with 16 bases between them. DNA for the CDR3: TGTGCCAGCAGTTTCGGACCTGACTCTCACTACAATGAGCAGTTCTTC. Its protein product is CASSFGPDSHYNEQFF.

V is TRBV20-1 and J is TRBJ2-7, with a weak D call TRBD2 (5 bases). The V end was cut by 6 bases, the J end by 3 bases, with 12 bases between. In germline, CDR1 is DFQATT, CDR2 SNEGSKA (reference sequence). The CDR3 loop spans 12 amino acids. The CDR3 is CSASRDDYEQYV. CDR3 nucleotides: TGCAGTGCCAGTCGGGATGACTACGAGCAGTACGTC.